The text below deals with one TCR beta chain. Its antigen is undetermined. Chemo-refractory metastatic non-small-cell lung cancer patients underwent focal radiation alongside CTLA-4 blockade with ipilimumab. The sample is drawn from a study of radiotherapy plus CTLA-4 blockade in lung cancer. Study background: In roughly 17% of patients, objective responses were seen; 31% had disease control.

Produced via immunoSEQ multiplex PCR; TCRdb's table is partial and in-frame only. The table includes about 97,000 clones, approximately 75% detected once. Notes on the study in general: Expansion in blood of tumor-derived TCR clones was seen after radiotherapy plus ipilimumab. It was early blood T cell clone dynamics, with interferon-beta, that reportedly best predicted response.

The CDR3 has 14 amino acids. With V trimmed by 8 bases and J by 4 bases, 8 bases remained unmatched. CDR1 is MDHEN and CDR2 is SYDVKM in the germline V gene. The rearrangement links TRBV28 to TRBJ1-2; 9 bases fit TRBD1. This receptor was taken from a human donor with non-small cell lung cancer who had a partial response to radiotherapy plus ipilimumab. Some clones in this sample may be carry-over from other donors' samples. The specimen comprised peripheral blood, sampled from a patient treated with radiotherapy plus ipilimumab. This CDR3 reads CASQGQGTGYGYTF. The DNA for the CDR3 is TGTGCCAGCCAGGGACAGGGCACGGGCTATGGCTACACCTTC.